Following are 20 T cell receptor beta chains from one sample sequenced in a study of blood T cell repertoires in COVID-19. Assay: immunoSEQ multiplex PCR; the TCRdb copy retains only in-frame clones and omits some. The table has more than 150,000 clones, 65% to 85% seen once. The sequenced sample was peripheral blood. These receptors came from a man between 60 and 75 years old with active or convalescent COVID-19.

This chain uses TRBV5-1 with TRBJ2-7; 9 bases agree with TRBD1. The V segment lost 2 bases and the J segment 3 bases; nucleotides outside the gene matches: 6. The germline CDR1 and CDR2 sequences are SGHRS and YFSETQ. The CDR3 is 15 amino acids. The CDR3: CASSFETGGIYEQYF. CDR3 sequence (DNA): TGCGCCAGCAGCTTCGAAACAGGGGGCATCTACGAGCAGTACTTC.

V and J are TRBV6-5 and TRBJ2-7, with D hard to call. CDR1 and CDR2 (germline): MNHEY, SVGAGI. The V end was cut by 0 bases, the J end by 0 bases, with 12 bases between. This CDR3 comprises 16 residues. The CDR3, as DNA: TGTGCCAGCAGTTACTCGAGTTGGTTATCCTCCTACGAGCAGTACTTC. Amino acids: CASSYSSWLSSYEQYF.

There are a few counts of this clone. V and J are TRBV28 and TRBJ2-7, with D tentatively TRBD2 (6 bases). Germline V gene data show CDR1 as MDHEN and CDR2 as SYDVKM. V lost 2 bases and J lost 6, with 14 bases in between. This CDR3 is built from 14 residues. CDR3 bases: TGTGCCAGCAGTTTAGTCGTAGCGGCAGGCGAGCAGTACTTC. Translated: CASSLVVAAGEQYF.

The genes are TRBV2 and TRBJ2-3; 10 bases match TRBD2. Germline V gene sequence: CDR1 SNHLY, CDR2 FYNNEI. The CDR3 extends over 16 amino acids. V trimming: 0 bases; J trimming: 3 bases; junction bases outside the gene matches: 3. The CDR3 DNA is TGTGCCAGCAGTGAAGCGCTAGCGGGAGTTACAGATACGCAGTATTTT. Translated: CASSEALAGVTDTQYF.

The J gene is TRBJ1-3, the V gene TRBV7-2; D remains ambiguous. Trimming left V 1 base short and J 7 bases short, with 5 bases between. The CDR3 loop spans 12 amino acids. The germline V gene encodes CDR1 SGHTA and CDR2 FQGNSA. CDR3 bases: TGTGCCAGCAGCTTAGATCGTAACACCATATATTTT. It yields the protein CASSLDRNTIYF. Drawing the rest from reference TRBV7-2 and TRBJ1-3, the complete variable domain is GAGVSQSPSNKVTEKGKDVELRCDPISGHTALYWYRQSLGQGLEFLIYFQGNSAPDKSGLPSDRFSAERTGGSVSTLTIQRTQQEDSAVYLCASSLDRNTIYFGEGSWLTVV.

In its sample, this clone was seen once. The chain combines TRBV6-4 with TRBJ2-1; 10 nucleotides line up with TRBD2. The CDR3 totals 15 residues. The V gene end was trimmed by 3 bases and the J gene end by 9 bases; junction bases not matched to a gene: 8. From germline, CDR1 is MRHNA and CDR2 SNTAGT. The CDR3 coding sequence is TGTGCCAGCAGTGAGTCTAGCGGGAGATTAGGTGAGCAGTTCTTC. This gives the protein CASSESSGRLGEQFF.

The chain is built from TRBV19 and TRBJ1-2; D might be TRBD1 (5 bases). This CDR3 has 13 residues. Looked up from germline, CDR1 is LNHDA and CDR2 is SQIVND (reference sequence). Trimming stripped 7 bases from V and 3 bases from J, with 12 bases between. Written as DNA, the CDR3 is TGTGCCAGTACCCGGGGGATTGACTATGGCTACACCTTC. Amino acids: CASTRGIDYGYTF.

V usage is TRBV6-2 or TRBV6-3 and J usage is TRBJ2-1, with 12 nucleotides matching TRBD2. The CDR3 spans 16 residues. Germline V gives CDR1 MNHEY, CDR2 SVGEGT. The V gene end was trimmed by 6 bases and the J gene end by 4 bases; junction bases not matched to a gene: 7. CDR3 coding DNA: TGTGCCAGCAGCGCTAGCGGGAGGGCCGTTTACAATGAGCAGTTCTTC. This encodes CASSASGRAVYNEQFF.

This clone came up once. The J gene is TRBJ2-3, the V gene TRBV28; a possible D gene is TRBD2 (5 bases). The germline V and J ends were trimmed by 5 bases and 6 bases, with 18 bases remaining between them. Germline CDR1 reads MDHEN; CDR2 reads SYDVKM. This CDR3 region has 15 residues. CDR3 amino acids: CASSAAGVERDTQYF. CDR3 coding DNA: TGTGCCAGCAGTGCGGCCGGGGTGGAGCGGGATACGCAGTATTTT.

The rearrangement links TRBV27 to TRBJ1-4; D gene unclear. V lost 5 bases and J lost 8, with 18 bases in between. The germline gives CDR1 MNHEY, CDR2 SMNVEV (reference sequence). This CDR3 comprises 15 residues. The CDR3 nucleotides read TGTGCCAGCAGTCTCTCTCCCCCTAGTTGGGAAAAACTGTTTTTT. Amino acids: CASSLSPPSWEKLFF.

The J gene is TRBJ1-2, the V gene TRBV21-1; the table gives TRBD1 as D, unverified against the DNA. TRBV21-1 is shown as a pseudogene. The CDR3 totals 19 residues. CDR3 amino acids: CASSKRTPSRQGAIYGYTF. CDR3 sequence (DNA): TGTGCCAGCAGCAAACGGACTCCCAGTCGACAGGGGGCTATCTATGGCTACACCTTC.

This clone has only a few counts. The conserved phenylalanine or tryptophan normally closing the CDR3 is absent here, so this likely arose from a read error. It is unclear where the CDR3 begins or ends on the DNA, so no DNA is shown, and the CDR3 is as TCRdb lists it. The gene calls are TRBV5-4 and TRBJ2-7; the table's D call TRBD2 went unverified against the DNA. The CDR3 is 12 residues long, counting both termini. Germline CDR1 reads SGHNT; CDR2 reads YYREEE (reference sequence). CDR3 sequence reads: CASSQDTGSLVI.

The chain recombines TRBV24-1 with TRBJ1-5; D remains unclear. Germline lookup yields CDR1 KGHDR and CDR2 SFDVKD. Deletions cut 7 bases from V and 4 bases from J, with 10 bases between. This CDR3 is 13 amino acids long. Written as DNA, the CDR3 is TGTGCCACCAGCCTAGGCAGTAATCAGCCCCAGCATTTT. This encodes CATSLGSNQPQHF.

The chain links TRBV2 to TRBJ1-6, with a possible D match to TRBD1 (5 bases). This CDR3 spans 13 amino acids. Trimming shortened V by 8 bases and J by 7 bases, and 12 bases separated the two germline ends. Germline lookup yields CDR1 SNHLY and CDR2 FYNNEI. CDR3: CASGGVRNSPLHF. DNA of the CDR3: TGTGCCAGCGGGGGGGTACGAAATTCACCCCTCCACTTT.

For the CDR3, the DNA is TGTGCCAGCAGTGCGGACAGGGGTGGGGAAAAACTGTTTTTT. It specifies CASSADRGGEKLFF. The rearrangement joins TRBV28 to TRBJ1-4, with 9 nucleotides matching TRBD1. Per the germline V gene, CDR1 is MDHEN and CDR2 is SYDVKM. There are 14 residues in the CDR3. The trim removed 5 bases at V and 8 bases at J, leaving 6 bases unmatched.

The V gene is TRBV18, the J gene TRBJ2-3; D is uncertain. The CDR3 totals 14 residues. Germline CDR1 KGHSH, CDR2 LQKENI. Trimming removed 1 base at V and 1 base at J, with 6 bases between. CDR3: CASSPQLGTDTQYF. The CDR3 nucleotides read TGTGCCAGCTCACCACAACTGGGCACAGATACGCAGTATTTT.

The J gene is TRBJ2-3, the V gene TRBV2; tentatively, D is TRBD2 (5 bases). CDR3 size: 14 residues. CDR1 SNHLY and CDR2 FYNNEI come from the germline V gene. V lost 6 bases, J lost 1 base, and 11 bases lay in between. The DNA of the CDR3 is TGTGCCAGCAGCTCCACCGGGGGCACAGATACGCAGTATTTT. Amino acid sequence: CASSSTGGTDTQYF.

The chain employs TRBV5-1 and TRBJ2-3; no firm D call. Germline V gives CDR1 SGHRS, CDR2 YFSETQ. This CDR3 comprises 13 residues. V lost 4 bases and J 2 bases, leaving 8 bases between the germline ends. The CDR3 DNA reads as TGCGCCAGCAGCGCCTCTACCACAGATACGCAGTATTTT. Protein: CASSASTTDTQYF.

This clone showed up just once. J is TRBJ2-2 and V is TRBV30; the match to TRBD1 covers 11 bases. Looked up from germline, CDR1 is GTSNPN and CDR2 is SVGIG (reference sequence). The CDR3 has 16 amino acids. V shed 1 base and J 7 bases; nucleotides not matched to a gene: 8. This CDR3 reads CAWSESGQGVYGELFF. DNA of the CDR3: TGTGCCTGGAGTGAGTCGGGACAGGGGGTCTACGGGGAGCTGTTTTTT.

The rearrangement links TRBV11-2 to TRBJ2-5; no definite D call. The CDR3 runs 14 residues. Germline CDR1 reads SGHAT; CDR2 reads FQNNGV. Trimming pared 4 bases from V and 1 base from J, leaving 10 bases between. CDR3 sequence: CASSSSRLQETQYF. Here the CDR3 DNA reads TGTGCCAGCAGCTCCTCGCGCCTCCAAGAGACCCAGTACTTC. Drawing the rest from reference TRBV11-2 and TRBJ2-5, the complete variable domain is EAGVAQSPRYKIIEKRQSVAFWCNPISGHATLYWYQQILGQGPKLLIQFQNNGVVDDSQLPKDRFSAERLKGVDSTLKIQPAKLEDSAVYLCASSSSRLQETQYFGPGTRLLVL.